The following is a T cell receptor (beta chain) sequence with its context. This clonotype was recorded many times. Its antigen remains unidentified. No per-base quality is available; no much larger clone lies one base away. This entry comes from a study of T cells in Graves' hyperthyroidism and ophthalmopathy (dated by TCRdb to between 2017 and 2020). General notes on the study: Peripheral blood was collected at initial diagnosis, before any treatment. Whether ophthalmopathy could be predicted prospectively was tested in an independent validation cohort made up of 18 to 20 hyperthyroidism patients plus 17 patients who later progressed to ophthalmopathy. After sampling, hyperthyroidism patients received methimazole starting at 30 mg daily, and ophthalmopathy patients received high-dose intravenous methylprednisolone. For training and testing, the roughly 93 patients in the discovery cohort were randomly divided in a 7:3 ratio. To identify distinguishing TCR V-J signatures, a discovery cohort of around 98 patients was used, comprising approximately 40 with Graves' ophthalmopathy and 55 to 65 with stable Graves' hyperthyroidism. In several Graves' hyperthyroidism patients, the study also compared T-cell repertoires from thyroid tissue with T-cell repertoires from blood. According to the paper, TCR Vbeta CDR3 sequencing was carried out on about 140 peripheral blood samples, which came from approximately 43 ophthalmopathy, around 74 hyperthyroidism and approximately 17 progressor patients.

Amplification of TCR beta CDR3 regions was carried out from RNA transcripts. For the first round of RT-PCR on the TCR CDR3, the HTBI primer set was used together with the Qiagen OneStep RT-PCR kit. Libraries were constructed in a second round of multiplex PCR, after which size selection and purification were carried out. Libraries were sequenced paired-end with 100 bp reads on an Illumina HiSeq2000. As for the authors' bioinformatics: SOAPnuke was used to process the raw data, removing reads that contained adapters or uncalled bases, had a mean Phred below 15, or lacked an exact match to the constant primer or identifier. COPE v1.2.5 was used to merge the high-quality paired reads, and each unique nucleotide sequence was defined as a clonotype. MiTCR v1.1 was used to align clonotypes to the IMGT TRBV, TRBD and TRBJ reference segments. Only V-J combinations with frequency above 0.0001, covering roughly 99% of repertoires, were analysed. A TCS score was defined as the ratio of F50 (clonal expansion) to E x V (chaos), with BLOSUM62-based TCRdist applied between CDR3 peptides within each V-J. Welch's t-statistics and random forest reduced 450 to 600 V-J features to under 15, which were used in a naive Bayes classifier (R e1071). The public reads were run again by TCRdb, first through fastp at Q25 and then through MiXCR, and only productive beta chains were kept. CDR3 protein sequences are deduplicated, and each keeps its most common genes and DNA. It is TCRdb's table, rather than the study itself, that gives the V and J calls and clone size. The sample table records hundreds of thousands of distinct CDR3 sequences; almost 25% of these occur just once. The ten largest clones represent roughly 40% of the sample.

General study outcomes and caveats: No statistical method was used to fix the sample size in advance, and group allocation was not hidden from the investigators. In cross-validation, a model built on a 13 V-J signature told ophthalmopathy apart from stable hyperthyroidism with roughly 87% sensitivity and around 84% specificity, and in testing the same model reached 80%/75%. During validation, the model predicted progression to ophthalmopathy a median of about 5.9 months ahead of onset, with almost 71% sensitivity and more than 72% specificity. Most expanded thyroid clonotypes (frequency above 0.001) were also detected in blood, a finding suggesting that blood repertoires may reflect thyroid immune responses.

Taken from the germline V gene, the CDR1 and CDR2 loops are SGHRS and YFSETQ. V was cut back by 2 bases and J by 4 bases, leaving a gap of 15 bases between them. From the cysteine through the phenylalanine, the CDR3 covers 16 amino acids. CDR3 DNA is the only sequence kept; it has 48 bases, read in frame from the first base. Ophthalmopathy patients had moderately to severely active disease, Clinical Activity Score of at least 3, NOSPECS grade of at least 4, and duration under 3 months. The study excluded patients with uncontrolled infections, other autoimmune diseases, pregnancy or lactation. Diagnoses were based on clinical symptoms, serum thyroxine and TRAb, thyroid ultrasound and orbital computed tomography. PBMCs were separated from approximately 9.9 ml of fresh peripheral blood using Ficoll-Paque density gradient centrifugation. Trizol reagent was used to extract total RNA, and RNA quality was then checked on an Agilent 2100 Bioanalyzer.

Material: blood. The chain uses TRBV5-1 and TRBJ2-2; the D gene is perhaps TRBD2, from 5 matching bases. The source of this sequence is a woman in her forties with Graves' ophthalmopathy. The CDR3: CASSFPAEQITGELFF. In nucleotides, the sequence is TGCGCCAGCAGCTTCCCAGCGGAACAGATCACCGGGGAGCTGTTTTTT. Where the CDR3 stops, the reference TRBV5-1 and TRBJ2-2 genes take over; the full variable domain is KAGVTQTPRYLIKTRGQQVTLSCSPISGHRSVSWYQQTPGQGLQFLFEYFSETQRNKGNFPGRFSGRQFSNSRSEMNVSTLELGDSALYLCASSFPAEQITGELFFGEGSRLTVL.